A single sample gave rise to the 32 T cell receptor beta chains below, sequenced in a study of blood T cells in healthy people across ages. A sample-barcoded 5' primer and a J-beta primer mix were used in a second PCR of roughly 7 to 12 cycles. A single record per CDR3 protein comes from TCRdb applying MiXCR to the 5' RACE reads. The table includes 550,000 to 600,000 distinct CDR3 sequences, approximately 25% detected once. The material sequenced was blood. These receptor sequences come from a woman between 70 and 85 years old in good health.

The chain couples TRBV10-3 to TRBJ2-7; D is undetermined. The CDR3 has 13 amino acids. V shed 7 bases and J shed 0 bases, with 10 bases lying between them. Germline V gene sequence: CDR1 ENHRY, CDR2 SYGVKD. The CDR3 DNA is TGTGCCATCAATCTCGGGTACTCCTACGAGCAGTACTTC. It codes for CAINLGYSYEQYF.

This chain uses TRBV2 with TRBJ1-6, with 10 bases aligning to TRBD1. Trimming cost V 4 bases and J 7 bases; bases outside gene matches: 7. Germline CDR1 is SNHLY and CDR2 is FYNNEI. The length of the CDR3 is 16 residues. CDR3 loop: CASSGQGASTNSPLHF. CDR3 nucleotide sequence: TGTGCCAGCAGTGGACAGGGGGCATCAACCAATTCACCCCTCCACTTT. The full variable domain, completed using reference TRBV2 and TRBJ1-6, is EPEVTQTPSHQVTQMGQEVILRCVPISNHLYFYWYRQILGQKVEFLVSFYNNEISEKSEIFDDQFSVERPDGSNFTLKIRSTKLEDSAMYFCASSGQGASTNSPLHFGNGTRLTVT.

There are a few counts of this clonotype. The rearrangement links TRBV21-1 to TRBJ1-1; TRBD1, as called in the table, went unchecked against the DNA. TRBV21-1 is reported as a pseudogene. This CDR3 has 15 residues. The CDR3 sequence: CASNAGDRKNTEAFF. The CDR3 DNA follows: TGTGCCAGCAACGCCGGGGACCGTAAGAACACTGAAGCTTTCTTT.

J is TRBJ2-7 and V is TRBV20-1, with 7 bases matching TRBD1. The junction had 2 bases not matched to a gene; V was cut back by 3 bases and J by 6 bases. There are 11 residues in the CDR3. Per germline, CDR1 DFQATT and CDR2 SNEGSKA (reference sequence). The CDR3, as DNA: TGCAGTGCTAGGTCAGGGGGCGAGCAGTACTTC. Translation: CSARSGGEQYF.

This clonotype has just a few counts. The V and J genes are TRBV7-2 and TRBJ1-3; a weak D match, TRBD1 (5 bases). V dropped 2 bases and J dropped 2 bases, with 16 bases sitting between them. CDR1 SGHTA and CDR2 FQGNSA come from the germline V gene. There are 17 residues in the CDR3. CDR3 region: CASSLTGGSYAGNTIYF. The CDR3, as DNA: TGTGCCAGCAGCTTAACCGGGGGGTCTTATGCTGGAAACACCATATATTTT.

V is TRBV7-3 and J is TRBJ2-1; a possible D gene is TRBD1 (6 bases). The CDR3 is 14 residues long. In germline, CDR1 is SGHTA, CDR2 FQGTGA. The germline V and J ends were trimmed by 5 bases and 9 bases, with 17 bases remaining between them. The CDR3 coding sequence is TGTGCCAGCAGCCCGACTCAGGGGAGCGCTGAGCAGTTCTTC. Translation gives CASSPTQGSAEQFF.

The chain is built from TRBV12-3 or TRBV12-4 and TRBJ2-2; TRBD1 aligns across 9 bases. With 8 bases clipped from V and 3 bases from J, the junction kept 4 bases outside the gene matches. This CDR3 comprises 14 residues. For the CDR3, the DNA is TGTGCCAGCGGTGGACAGGGGTACACCGGGGAGCTGTTTTTT. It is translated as CASGGQGYTGELFF.

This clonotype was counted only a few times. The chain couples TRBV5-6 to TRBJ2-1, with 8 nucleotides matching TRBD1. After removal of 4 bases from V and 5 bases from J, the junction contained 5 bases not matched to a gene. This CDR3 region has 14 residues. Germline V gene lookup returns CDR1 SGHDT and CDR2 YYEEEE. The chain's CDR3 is CASSPWTGNNEQFF. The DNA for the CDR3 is TGTGCCAGCAGCCCCTGGACAGGGAACAATGAGCAGTTCTTC.

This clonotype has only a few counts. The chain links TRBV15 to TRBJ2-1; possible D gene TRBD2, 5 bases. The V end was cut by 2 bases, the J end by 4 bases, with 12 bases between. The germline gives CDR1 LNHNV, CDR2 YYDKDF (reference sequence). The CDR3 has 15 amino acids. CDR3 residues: CATSRRETGYNEQFF. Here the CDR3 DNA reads TGTGCCACCAGCAGACGGGAAACGGGGTACAATGAGCAGTTCTTC.

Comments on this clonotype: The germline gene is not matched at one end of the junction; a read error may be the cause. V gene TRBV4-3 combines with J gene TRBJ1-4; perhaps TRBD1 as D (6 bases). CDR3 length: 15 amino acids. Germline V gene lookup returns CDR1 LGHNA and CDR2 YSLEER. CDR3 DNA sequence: TGCGCCAGCAACCAACACAGGGAGTTCAATGAAAAACTGTTTTTT. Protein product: CASNQHREFNEKLFF.

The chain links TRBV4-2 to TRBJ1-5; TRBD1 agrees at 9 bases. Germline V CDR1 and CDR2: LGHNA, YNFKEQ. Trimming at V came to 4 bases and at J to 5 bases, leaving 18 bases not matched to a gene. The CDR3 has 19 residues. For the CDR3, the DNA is TGTGCCAGCAGCCGAGAAGCTAGGGTTTGGACAGGGGACTATCAGCCCCAGCATTTT. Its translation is CASSREARVWTGDYQPQHF.

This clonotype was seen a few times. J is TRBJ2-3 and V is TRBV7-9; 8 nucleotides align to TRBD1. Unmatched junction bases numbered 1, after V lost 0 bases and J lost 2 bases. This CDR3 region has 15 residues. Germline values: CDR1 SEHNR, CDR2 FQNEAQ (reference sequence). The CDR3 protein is CASSLAGQDTDTQYF. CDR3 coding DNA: TGTGCCAGCAGCTTAGCGGGACAGGACACAGATACGCAGTATTTT.

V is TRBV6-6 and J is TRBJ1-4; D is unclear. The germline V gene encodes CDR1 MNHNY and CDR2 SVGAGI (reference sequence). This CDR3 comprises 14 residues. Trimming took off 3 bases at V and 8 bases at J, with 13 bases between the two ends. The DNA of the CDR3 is TGTGCCAGCAGTTATGGGAGGGAACGCGAAAAACTGTTTTTT. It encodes CASSYGREREKLFF.

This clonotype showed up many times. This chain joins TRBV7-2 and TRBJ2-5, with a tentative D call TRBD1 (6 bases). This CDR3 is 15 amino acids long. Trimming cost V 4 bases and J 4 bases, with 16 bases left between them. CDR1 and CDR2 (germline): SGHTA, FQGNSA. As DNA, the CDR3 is TGTGCCAGCAGCTCAGAGGGGGTGAACCGAGAGACCCAGTACTTC. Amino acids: CASSSEGVNRETQYF. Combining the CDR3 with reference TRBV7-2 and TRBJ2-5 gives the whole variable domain GAGVSQSPSNKVTEKGKDVELRCDPISGHTALYWYRQSLGQGLEFLIYFQGNSAPDKSGLPSDRFSAERTGGSVSTLTIQRTQQEDSAVYLCASSSEGVNRETQYFGPGTRLLVL.

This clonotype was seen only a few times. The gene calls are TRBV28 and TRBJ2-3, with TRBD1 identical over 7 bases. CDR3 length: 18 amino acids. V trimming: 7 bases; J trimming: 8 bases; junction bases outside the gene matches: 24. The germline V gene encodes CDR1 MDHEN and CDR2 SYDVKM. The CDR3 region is CASNLPHTRDRWGITQYF. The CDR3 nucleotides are TGTGCCAGCAACCTTCCCCATACCCGGGACAGATGGGGGATTACGCAGTATTTT.

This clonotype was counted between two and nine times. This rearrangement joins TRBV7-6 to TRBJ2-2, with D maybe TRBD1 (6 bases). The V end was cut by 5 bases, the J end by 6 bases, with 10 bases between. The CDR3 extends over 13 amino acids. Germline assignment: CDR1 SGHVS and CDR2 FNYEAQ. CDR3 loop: CASSLTGPGELFF. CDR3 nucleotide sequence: TGTGCCAGCAGCCTCACAGGGCCCGGGGAGCTGTTTTTT. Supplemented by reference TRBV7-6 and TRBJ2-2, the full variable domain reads GAGVSQSPRYKVTKRGQDVALRCDPISGHVSLYWYRQALGQGPEFLTYFNYEAQQDKSGLPNDRFSAERPEGSISTLTIQRTEQRDSAMYRCASSLTGPGELFFGEGSRLTVL.

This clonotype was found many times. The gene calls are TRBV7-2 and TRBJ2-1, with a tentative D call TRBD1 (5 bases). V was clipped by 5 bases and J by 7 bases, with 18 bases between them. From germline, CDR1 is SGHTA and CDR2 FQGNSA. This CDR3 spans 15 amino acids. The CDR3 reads CASSPRRAGTNEQFF. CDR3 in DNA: TGTGCCAGCAGCCCCCGCAGGGCCGGTACAAATGAGCAGTTCTTC.

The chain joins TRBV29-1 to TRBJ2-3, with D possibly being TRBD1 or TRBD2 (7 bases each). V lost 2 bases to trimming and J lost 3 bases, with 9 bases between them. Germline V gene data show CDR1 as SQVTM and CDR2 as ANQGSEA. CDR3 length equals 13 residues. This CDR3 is CSVEQGGTDTQYF. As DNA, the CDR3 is TGCAGCGTTGAACAGGGGGGGACAGATACGCAGTATTTT.

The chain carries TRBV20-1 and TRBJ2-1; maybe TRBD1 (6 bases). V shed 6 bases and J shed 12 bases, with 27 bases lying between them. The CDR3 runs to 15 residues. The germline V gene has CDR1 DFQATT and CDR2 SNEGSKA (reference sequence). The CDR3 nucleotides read TGCAGTGCCCAAGCTAGTATTGGGGACAATGACGCGCAGTTCTTC. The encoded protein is CSAQASIGDNDAQFF.

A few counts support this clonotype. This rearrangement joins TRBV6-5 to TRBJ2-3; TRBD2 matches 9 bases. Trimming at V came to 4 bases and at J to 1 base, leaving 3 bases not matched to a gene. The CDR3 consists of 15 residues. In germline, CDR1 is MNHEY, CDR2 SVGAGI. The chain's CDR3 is CASSLAGDRTDTQYF. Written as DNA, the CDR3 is TGTGCCAGCAGTTTAGCGGGGGACCGCACAGATACGCAGTATTTT.

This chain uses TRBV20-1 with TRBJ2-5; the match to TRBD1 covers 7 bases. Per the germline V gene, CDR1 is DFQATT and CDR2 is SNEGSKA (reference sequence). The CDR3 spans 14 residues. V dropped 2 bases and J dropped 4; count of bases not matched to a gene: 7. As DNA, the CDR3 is TGCAGTGCTAGATCCCGGACAGGTGTAGAGACCCAGTACTTC. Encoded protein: CSARSRTGVETQYF.

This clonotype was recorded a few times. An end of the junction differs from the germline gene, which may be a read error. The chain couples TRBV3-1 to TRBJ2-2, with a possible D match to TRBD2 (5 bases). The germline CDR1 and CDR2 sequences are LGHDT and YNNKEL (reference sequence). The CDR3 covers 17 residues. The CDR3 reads CASSQDWARIDTGELLF. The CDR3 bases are TGTGCCAGCAGCCAAGACTGGGCGAGAATCGACACCGGGGAGCTGCTTTTT.

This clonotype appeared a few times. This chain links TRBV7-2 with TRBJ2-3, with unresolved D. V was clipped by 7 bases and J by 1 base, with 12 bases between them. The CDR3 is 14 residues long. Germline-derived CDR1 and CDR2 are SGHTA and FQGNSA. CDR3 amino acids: CASTLRQGTDTQYF. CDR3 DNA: TGTGCCAGCACCCTGCGCCAGGGCACAGATACGCAGTATTTT. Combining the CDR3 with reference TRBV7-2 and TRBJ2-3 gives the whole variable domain GAGVSQSPSNKVTEKGKDVELRCDPISGHTALYWYRQSLGQGLEFLIYFQGNSAPDKSGLPSDRFSAERTGGSVSTLTIQRTQQEDSAVYLCASTLRQGTDTQYFGPGTRLTVL.

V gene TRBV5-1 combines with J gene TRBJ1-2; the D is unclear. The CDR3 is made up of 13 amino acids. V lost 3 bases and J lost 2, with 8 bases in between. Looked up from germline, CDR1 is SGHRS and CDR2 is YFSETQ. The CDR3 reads CASSSAQNYGYTF. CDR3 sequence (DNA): TGCGCCAGCAGCTCTGCACAGAACTATGGCTACACCTTC.

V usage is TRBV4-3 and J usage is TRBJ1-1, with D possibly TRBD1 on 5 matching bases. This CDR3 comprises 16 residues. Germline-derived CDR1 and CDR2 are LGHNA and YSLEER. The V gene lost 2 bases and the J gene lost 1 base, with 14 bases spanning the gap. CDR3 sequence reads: CASSQRMGQANTEAFF. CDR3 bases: TGCGCCAGCAGCCAACGAATGGGGCAGGCGAACACTGAAGCTTTCTTT.

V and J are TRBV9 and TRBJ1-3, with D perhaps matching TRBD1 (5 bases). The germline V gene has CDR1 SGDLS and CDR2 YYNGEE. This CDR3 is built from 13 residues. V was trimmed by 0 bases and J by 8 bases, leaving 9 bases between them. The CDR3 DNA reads TGTGCCAGCAGCGTAGGGGGGGAAGACACCATATATTTT. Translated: CASSVGGEDTIYF.

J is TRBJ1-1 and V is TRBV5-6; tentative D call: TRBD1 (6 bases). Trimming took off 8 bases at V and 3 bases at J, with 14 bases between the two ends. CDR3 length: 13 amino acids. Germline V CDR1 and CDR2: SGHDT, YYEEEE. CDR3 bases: TGTGCCAGTCAACGGGGGGCCGACACTGAAGCTTTCTTT. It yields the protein CASQRGADTEAFF.

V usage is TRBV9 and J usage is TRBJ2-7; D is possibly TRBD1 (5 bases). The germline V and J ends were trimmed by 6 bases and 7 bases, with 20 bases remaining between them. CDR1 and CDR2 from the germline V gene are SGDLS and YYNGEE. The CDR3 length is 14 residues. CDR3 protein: CASTRAPNLGEQYF. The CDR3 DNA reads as TGTGCCAGCACCAGGGCCCCCAACCTCGGAGAGCAGTACTTC.

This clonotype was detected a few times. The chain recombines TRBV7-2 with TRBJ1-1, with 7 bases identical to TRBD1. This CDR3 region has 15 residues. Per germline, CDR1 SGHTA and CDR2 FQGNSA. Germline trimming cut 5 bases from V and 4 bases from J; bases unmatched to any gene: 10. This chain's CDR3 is CASSPRQGGSTEAFF. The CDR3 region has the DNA TGTGCCAGCAGCCCTCGACAGGGAGGATCCACTGAAGCTTTCTTT.

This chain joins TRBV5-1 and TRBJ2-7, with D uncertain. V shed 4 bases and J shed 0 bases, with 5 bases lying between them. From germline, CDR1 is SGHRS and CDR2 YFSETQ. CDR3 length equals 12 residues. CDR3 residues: CASSTSSYEQYF. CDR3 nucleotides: TGCGCCAGCAGCACGAGCTCCTACGAGCAGTACTTC.

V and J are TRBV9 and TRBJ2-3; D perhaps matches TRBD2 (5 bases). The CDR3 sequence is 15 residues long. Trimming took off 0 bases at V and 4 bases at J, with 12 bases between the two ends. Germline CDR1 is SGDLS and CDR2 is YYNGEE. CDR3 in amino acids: CASSVGRAGADTQYF. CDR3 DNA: TGTGCCAGCAGCGTAGGTCGGGCGGGTGCAGATACGCAGTATTTT. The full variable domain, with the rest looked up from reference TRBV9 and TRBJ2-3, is DSGVTQTPKHLITATGQRVTLRCSPRSGDLSVYWYQQSLDQGLQFLIQYYNGEERAKGNILERFSAQQFPDLHSELNLSSLELGDSALYFCASSVGRAGADTQYFGPGTRLTVL.

The CDR3 here is CASSLAGTVTYNEQFF. DNA of the CDR3: TGTGCCAGCAGCTTAGCCGGGACGGTTACCTACAATGAGCAGTTCTTC. The chain couples TRBV7-2 to TRBJ2-1; tentatively, D is TRBD1 or TRBD2 (5 bases each). V shed 0 bases and J shed 2 bases, with 11 bases lying between them. Per germline, CDR1 SGHTA and CDR2 FQGNSA. The CDR3 extends over 16 amino acids.